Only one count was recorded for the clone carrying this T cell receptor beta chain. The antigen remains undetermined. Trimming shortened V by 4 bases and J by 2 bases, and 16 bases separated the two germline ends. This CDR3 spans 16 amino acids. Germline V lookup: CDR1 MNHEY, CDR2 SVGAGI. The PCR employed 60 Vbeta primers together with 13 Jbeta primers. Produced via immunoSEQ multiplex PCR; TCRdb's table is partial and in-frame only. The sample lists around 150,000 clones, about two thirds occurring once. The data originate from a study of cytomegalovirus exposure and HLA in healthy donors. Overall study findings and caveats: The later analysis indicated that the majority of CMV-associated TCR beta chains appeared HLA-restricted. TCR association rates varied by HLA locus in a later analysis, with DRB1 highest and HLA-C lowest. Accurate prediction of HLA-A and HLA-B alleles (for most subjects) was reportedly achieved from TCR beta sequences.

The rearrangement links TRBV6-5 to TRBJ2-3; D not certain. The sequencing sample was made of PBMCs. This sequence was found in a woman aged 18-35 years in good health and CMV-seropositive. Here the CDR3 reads CASSSPFGYPTDTQYF. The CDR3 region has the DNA TGTGCCAGCAGTTCCCCGTTCGGGTACCCCACAGATACGCAGTATTTT.